This TCR beta chain was captured in a study of PD-1 blockade in classical Hodgkin lymphoma. Autologous stem cell transplantation was followed by relapse in every patient, and brentuximab vedotin exposure varied. Germline V gives CDR1 SGHTA, CDR2 FQGNSA. The V gene lost 1 base and the J gene lost 4 bases, with 10 bases spanning the gap. This CDR3 contains 14 residues. This clone was observed a handful of times. Only in-frame clones appear in the TCRdb table, and some are missing; sequencing was by immunoSEQ multiplex PCR. In the table there are about 41,000 clones, more than 70% of which are singletons.

The sequenced sample was peripheral blood mononuclear cells (PBMCs), obtained at baseline. The genes are TRBV7-2 and TRBJ1-2; D is uncertain. This sequence originates from a human donor with classical Hodgkin lymphoma. CDR3 region: CASSLDMGPYGYTF. The CDR3 DNA reads as TGTGCCAGCAGCTTAGATATGGGCCCCTATGGCTACACCTTC. The variable domain in full, completed from reference TRBV7-2 and TRBJ1-2, reads GAGVSQSPSNKVTEKGKDVELRCDPISGHTALYWYRQSLGQGLEFLIYFQGNSAPDKSGLPSDRFSAERTGGSVSTLTIQRTQQEDSAVYLCASSLDMGPYGYTFGSGTRLTVV.